This TCR beta chain was profiled in a study of blood T cell repertoires in COVID-19. Background on the study: Sample material is recorded as cDNA or gDNA derived from T cells, B-cell-depleted T cells, or PBMCs.

This CDR3 comprises 14 residues. The V gene's germline CDR1 is MNHEY and CDR2 SVGEGT. About this clone itself: A read error may account for a junction end that differs from germline.

The protocol was immunoSEQ multiplex PCR, while the TCRdb copy is restricted to in-frame clones and leaves out a portion. The table records tens of thousands of clones, 80% to 90% of them present only once. The rearrangement links TRBV6-2 or TRBV6-3 to TRBJ1-1, with 7 bases matching TRBD1. Specimen: peripheral blood. The clonotype was recovered from a woman in her sixties or seventies with acute or convalescent COVID-19. CDR3 region: CASSLGGQPTEAFF. Here the CDR3 DNA reads TGTGCCAGTAGTTTGGGGGGACAGCCGACTGAAGCTTTCTTT.